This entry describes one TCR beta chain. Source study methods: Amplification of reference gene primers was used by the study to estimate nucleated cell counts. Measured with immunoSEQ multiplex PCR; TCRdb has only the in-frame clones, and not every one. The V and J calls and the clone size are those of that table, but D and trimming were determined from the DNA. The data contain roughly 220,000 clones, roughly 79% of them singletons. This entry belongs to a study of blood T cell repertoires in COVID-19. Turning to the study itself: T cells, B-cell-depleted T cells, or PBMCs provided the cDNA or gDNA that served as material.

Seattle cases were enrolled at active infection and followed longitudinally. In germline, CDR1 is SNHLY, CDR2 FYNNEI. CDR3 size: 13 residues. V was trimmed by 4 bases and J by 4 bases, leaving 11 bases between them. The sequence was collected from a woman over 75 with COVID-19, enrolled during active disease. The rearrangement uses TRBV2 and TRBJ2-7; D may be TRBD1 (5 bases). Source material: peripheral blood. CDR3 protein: CASSGADSYEQYF. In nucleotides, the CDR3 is TGTGCCAGCAGTGGGGCTGACAGTTACGAGCAGTACTTC.